The rows below give T cell receptor beta chains drawn from one sample of a study of graft-versus-host responses after intestinal transplantation. These TCRs are of unknown antigen specificity. This table comes from immunoSEQ multiplex PCR, and its TCRdb copy is limited to in-frame clones, with some not included. The sample lists 100,000 to 120,000 clones, just over 90% seen once, with roughly 0.5% in the top ten. The sequencing used unstimulated CD8+ T cells sorted from spleen or lymph node cells, collected before intestinal transplant. These receptors all come from a human donor who received an intestinal transplant. The CDR3 runs from the conserved cysteine through the conserved F or W. Each record gives: J gene, clone size, V gene, D gene, CDR3 DNA, CDR3 protein. A D gene is named only where the DNA matches it firmly. Clone size is given for some rows only: seen once, a few or many times, or a class if the clone is expanded.

>TRBJ2-7|NA|TRBV20-1|NA
TGCAGTGCTGGAGACGTTTACGAGCAGTACTTC
CSAGDVYEQYF
>TRBJ2-5|few|TRBV19|TRBD2
TGTGCCAGTAGTCCCAGCGGGGTGGGAGAGACCCAGTACTTC
CASSPSGVGETQYF
>TRBJ2-4|NA|TRBV11-2|NA
TGTGCCAGCAGCTTAAGGGCGCTGGGAGTCACCAACATTCAGTACTTC
CASSLRALGVTNIQYF
>TRBJ1-4|NA|TRBV7-9|NA
TGTGCCAGCAGCTTAGGGTCTAATGAAAAACTGTTTTTT
CASSLGSNEKLFF
>TRBJ1-2|NA|TRBV29-1|NA
TGCAGCGTTGTGGGAGGGGTCTATGGCTACACCTTC
CSVVGGVYGYTF
>TRBJ1-2|NA|TRBV28|TRBD1
TGTGCCAGCAGTTTCGGGACAGCCAGGGGCAATTACAACTATGGCTACACCTTC
CASSFGTARGNYNYGYTF
>TRBJ2-7|NA|TRBV6-5|NA
TGTGCCAGCAGTTACTGGGGGGTCGGTGGCTCCTACGAGCAGTACTTC
CASSYWGVGGSYEQYF
>TRBJ2-7|once|TRBV4-1|TRBD1
TGCGCCAGCAGCCAAGACCCGGGACAGGGAGGCGAGCAGTACTTC
CASSQDPGQGGEQYF
>TRBJ1-2|once|TRBV6-1|NA
TGTGCCAGCAGTGATAGGTGGTATGGAGACACCCCTAACTATGGCTACACCTTC
CASSDRWYGDTPNYGYTF
>TRBJ2-5|NA|TRBV25-1|NA
TGTGCCAGCAGTGAAGATTGGACCCAGTACTTC
CASSEDWTQYF
>TRBJ2-3|NA|TRBV9|TRBD2
TGTGCCAGCAGCGTAGGTCTAGCGGTAAGCACAGATACGCAGTATTTT
CASSVGLAVSTDTQYF
>TRBJ2-5|NA|TRBV11-2|TRBD1
TGTGCCAGCAGCCCGGGACAGGGGGTTGGAGAGACCCAGTACTTC
CASSPGQGVGETQYF
>TRBJ2-7|NA|TRBV20-1|NA
TGCAGCGCCAATCTGGGATACGAGCAGTACTTC
CSANLGYEQYF
>TRBJ1-4|NA|TRBV27|NA
TGTGCCAGCAGTTTATATCAGGGTTCCCCTAATGAAAAACTGTTTTTT
CASSLYQGSPNEKLFF
>TRBJ1-2|NA|TRBV29-1|NA
TGCAGCGCGACTTTTGGGGGTGGCTACACCTTC
CSATFGGGYTF
>TRBJ2-7|NA|TRBV13|TRBD2
TGTGCCAGCACCCCCCGAGCTAGCGGGAGTTACGAGCAGTACTTC
CASTPRASGSYEQYF
>TRBJ1-1|NA|TRBV14|NA
TGTGCCAGCAGCCACAGCCTCGAGGGGAACACTGAAGCTTTCTTT
CASSHSLEGNTEAFF
>TRBJ2-3|NA|TRBV9|NA
TGTGCCAGCAGCGTAGGAGGGACCACAGATACGCAGTATTTT
CASSVGGTTDTQYF
>TRBJ2-1|once|TRBV30|NA
TGTGCCTTCGGAGTGGGCCACAATGAGCAGTTCTTC
CAFGVGHNEQFF
>TRBJ1-5|NA|TRBV19|TRBD1
TGTGCCAGTAGTACGTGGGACAGTATCAATCAGCCCCAGCATTTT
CASSTWDSINQPQHF
>TRBJ2-7|NA|TRBV28|NA
TGTGCCAGCAGTTTAGGCGGGGAGGCCTCCTACGAGCAGTACTTC
CASSLGGEASYEQYF
>TRBJ2-7|NA|TRBV6-5|NA
TGTGCCAGCACCCCCCAGGCGGGGGAGCAGTACTTC
CASTPQAGEQYF
>TRBJ2-4|NA|TRBV30|NA
TGTGCCTGGAGTGTAGAGCAGGGATCCGAGGGGTCTAAAAACATTCAGTACTTC
CAWSVEQGSEGSKNIQYF
>TRBJ2-3|NA|TRBV10-3|NA
TGTGCCATCAGTGCCAGAGCCCGGGATACGCAGTATTTT
CAISARARDTQYF
>TRBJ2-3|NA|TRBV28|TRBD2
TGTGCCAGCAGTTCAGGACTAGCGGGACTGTCCCCGCTGAGAGAGGTTGGTGATACGCAGTATTTT
CASSSGLAGLSPLREVGDTQYF
>TRBJ2-7|once|TRBV7-9|NA
TGTGCCAGCAGCTTGAGTGTCTACAGCCGATACGAGCAGTACTTC
CASSLSVYSRYEQYF